The 4 T cell receptor beta chains listed next were all sequenced from one sample in a study of cytomegalovirus exposure and HLA in healthy donors. Measured with immunoSEQ multiplex PCR; TCRdb has only the in-frame clones, and not every one. This table holds about 200,000 clones, approximately 78% found once. The sequenced sample was PBMCs. Every receptor here comes from a woman between 25 and 40 years old in good health and CMV-seronegative.

The J gene is TRBJ1-1, the V gene TRBV2, with a tentative D call TRBD1 (5 bases). The CDR3 loop spans 13 amino acids. Deletions cut 3 bases from V and 6 bases from J, with 11 bases between. Germline CDR1 and CDR2: SNHLY and FYNNEI. The CDR3 DNA reads TGTGCCAGCAGTGATGGGGGGATGGCTGAAGCTTTCTTT. Encoded protein: CASSDGGMAEAFF.

The genes are TRBV28 and TRBJ2-1; D possibly corresponds to TRBD2 (5 bases). This CDR3 spans 14 amino acids. The germline V gene encodes CDR1 MDHEN and CDR2 SYDVKM. V was clipped by 3 bases and J by 3 bases, with 9 bases between them. The CDR3 is CASSFGELYNEQFF. In DNA, the CDR3 is TGTGCCAGCAGTTTCGGGGAACTCTACAATGAGCAGTTCTTC.

The CDR3 is CASSLASGQGYGYTF. In DNA, the CDR3 is TGTGCCAGCAGCTTGGCGTCAGGGCAAGGCTATGGCTACACCTTC. The rearrangement links TRBV5-4 to TRBJ1-2, with D possibly being TRBD1 (5 bases). In germline, CDR1 is SGHNT, CDR2 YYREEE (reference sequence). V dropped 0 bases and J dropped 4 bases, with 13 bases sitting between them. The CDR3 loop spans 15 amino acids.

The chain carries TRBV5-1 and TRBJ2-4; 7 bases agree with TRBD2. The CDR3 runs to 14 residues. Germline assignment: CDR1 SGHRS and CDR2 YFSETQ. Unmatched junction bases numbered 6, after V lost 1 base and J lost 8 bases. This chain's CDR3 is CASSLRVSGDIQYF. For the CDR3, the DNA is TGCGCCAGCAGCTTGCGGGTGAGCGGGGACATTCAGTACTTC.